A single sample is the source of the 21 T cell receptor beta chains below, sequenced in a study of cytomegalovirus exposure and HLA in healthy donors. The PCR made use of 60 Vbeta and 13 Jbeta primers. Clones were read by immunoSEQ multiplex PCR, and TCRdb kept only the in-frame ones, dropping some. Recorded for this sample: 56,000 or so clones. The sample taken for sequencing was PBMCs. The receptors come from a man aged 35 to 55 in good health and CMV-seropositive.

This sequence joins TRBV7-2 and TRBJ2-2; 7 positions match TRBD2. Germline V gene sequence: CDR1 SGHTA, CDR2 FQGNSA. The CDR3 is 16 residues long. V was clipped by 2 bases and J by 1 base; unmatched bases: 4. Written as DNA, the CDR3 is TGTGCCAGCAGCTTACAACTAGCGCGGAACACCGGGGAGCTGTTTTTT. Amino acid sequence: CASSLQLARNTGELFF.

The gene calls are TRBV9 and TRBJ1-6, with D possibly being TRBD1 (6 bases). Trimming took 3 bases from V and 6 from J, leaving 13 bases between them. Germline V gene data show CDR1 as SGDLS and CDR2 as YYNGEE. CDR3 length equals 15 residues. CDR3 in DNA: TGTGCCAGCAGCGCCCATATACAGGGTAATTCACCCCTCCACTTT. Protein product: CASSAHIQGNSPLHF.

As DNA, the CDR3 is TGTGCCAGCGCATCGGGAGGGGTTTATAGAAACACCATATATTTT. Translating it yields CASASGGVYRNTIYF. The rearrangement links TRBV6-5 to TRBJ1-3; possibly TRBD1 for D (5 bases). Trimming pared 8 bases from V and 5 bases from J, leaving 19 bases between. Germline V gene sequence: CDR1 MNHEY, CDR2 SVGAGI. The CDR3 runs 15 residues.

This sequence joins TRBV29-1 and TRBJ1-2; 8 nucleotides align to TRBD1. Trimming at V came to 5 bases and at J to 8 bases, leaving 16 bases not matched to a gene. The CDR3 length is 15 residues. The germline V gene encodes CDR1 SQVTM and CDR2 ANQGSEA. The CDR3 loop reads CSVRQGASGLRGYTF. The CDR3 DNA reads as TGCAGCGTTCGGCAGGGGGCAAGTGGGTTGCGGGGCTACACCTTC.

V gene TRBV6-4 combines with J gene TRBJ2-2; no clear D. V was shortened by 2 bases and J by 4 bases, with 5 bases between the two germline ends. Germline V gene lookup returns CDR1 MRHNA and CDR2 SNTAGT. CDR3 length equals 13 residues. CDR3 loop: CASSDLPTGELFF. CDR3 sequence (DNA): TGTGCCAGCAGTGACCTTCCCACCGGGGAGCTGTTTTTT.

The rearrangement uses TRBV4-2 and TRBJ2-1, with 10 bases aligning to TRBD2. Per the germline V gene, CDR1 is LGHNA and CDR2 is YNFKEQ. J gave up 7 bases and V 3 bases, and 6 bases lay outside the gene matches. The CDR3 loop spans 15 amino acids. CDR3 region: CASSHSSGGTNEQFF. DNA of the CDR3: TGTGCCAGCAGCCACTCTAGCGGGGGTACGAATGAGCAGTTCTTC.

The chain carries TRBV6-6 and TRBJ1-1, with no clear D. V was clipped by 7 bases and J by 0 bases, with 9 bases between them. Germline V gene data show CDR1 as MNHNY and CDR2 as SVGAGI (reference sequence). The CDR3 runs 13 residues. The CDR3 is CASIPTLNTEAFF. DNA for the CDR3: TGTGCCAGCATCCCTACCCTGAACACTGAAGCTTTCTTT.

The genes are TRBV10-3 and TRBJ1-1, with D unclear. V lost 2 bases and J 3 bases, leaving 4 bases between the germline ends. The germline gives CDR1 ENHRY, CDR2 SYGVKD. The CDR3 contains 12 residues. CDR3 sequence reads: CAISERDTEAFF. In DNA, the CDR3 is TGTGCCATCAGTGAGCGGGACACTGAAGCTTTCTTT.

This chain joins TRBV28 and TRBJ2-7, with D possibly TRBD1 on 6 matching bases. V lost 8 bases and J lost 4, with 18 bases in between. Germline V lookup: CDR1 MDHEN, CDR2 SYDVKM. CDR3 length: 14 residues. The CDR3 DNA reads TGTGCCAGCTTGGGGTCTGACAGGACGTACGAGCAGTACTTC. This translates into CASLGSDRTYEQYF.

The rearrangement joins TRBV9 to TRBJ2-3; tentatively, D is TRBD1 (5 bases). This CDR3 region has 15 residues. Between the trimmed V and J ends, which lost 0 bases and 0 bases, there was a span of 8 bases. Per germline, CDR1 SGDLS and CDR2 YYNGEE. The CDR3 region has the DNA TGTGCCAGCAGCGTAGAGGCAGGGAGCACAGATACGCAGTATTTT. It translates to CASSVEAGSTDTQYF.

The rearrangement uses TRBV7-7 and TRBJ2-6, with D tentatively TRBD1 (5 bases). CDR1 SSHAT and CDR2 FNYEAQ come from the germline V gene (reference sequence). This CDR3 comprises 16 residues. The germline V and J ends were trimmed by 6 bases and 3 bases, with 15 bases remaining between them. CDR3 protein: CASSPGLGGGANVLTF. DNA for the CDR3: TGTGCCAGCAGTCCAGGGCTGGGTGGTGGGGCCAACGTCCTGACTTTC.

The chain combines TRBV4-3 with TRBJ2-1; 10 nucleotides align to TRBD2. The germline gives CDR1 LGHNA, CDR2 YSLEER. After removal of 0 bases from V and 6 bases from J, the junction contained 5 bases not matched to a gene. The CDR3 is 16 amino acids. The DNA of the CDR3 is TGCGCCAGCAGCCAAGAACCAGCGGGGGGGGGCAATGAGCAGTTCTTC. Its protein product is CASSQEPAGGGNEQFF.

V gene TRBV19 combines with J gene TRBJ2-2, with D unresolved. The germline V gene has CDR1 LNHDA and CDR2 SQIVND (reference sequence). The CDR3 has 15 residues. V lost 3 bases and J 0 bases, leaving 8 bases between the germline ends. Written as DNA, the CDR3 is TGTGCCAGTAGTATTATGGCAGCGAACACCGGGGAGCTGTTTTTT. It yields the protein CASSIMAANTGELFF.

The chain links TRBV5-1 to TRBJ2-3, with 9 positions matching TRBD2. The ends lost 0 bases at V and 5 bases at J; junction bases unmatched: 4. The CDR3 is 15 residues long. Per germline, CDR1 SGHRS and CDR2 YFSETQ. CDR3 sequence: CASSLVAGGQDTQYF. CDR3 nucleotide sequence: TGCGCCAGCAGCTTGGTGGCGGGGGGGCAAGATACGCAGTATTTT.

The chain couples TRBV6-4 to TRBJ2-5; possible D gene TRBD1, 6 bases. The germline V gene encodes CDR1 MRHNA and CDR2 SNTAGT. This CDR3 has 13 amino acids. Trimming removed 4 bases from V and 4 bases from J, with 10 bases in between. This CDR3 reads CASSVDRRETQYF. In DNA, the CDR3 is TGTGCCAGCAGTGTTGACAGGCGAGAGACCCAGTACTTC.

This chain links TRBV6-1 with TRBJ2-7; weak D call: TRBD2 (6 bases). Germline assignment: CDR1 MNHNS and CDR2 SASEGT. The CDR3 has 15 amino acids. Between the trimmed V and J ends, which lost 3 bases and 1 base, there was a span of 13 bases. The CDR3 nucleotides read TGTGCCAGCAGTGAGGGCGGGGACGGGTCCTACGAGCAGTACTTC. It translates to CASSEGGDGSYEQYF.

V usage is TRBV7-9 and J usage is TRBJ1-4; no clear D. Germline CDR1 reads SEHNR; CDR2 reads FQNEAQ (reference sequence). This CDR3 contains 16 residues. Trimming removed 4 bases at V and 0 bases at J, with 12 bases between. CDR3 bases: TGTGCCAGCAGCTCCCCCGTGGGAGCAACTAATGAAAAACTGTTTTTT. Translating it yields CASSSPVGATNEKLFF.

The CDR3 spells CASSPSRAGEQYF. For the CDR3, the DNA is TGTGCCAGCAGTCCTTCCCGGGCGGGCGAGCAGTACTTC. The chain is built from TRBV27 and TRBJ2-7, with a weak D call TRBD2 (5 bases). CDR1 and CDR2 from the germline V gene are MNHEY and SMNVEV (reference sequence). CDR3 length: 13 amino acids. V lost 5 bases, J lost 6 bases, and 14 bases lay in between.

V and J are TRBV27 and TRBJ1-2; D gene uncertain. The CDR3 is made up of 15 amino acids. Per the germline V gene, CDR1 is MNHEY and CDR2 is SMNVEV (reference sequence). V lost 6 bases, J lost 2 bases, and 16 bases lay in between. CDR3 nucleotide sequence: TGTGCCAGCAGGCAGGCCGGGTTAGCGAACTATGGCTACACCTTC. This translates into CASRQAGLANYGYTF.

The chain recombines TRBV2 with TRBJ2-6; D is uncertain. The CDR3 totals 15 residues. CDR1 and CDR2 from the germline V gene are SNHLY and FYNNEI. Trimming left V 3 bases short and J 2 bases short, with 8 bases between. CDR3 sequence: CASSDEQPGANVLTF. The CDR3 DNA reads TGTGCCAGCAGTGATGAACAGCCTGGGGCCAACGTCCTGACTTTC.

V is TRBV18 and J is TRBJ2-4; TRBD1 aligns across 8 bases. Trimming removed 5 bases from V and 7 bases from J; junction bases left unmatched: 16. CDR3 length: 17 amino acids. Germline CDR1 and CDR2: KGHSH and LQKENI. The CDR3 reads CASSWTGRRVGENIQYF. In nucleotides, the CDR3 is TGTGCCAGCTCATGGACAGGGAGGAGAGTTGGAGAGAACATTCAGTACTTC.